The 26 T cell receptor beta chains in this list originate from one sample, sequenced in a study of blood T cell repertoires in COVID-19 (dated by TCRdb to 2020 to 2022). Libraries were built with the immunoSEQ multiplex PCR assay. TCRdb took over this immuneACCESS table, retaining in-frame rearrangements with V and J assigned. Such tables are incomplete; in checked studies, under half of the missing clones stem from an unresolved V gene, and the remainder is unexplained. For this sample there are approximately 100,000 clones; about 86% appear just once. In total, the top ten clones hold 2.7% of the sample. Material for sequencing was PBMCs or T cells enriched from blood (not recorded which). The receptors were sampled from a woman aged 50 to 60 who had recovered from COVID-19.

The genes are TRBV28 and TRBJ2-7; possibly TRBD2 for D (7 bases). Trimming stripped 5 bases from V and 7 bases from J, with 18 bases between. Germline loops: CDR1 MDHEN, CDR2 SYDVKM. This CDR3 is 14 amino acids long. CDR3 amino acids: CASSRPGGLREQYF. The CDR3 nucleotides are TGTGCCAGCAGTCGCCCCGGGGGGCTACGGGAGCAGTACTTC.

This chain uses TRBV6-5 with TRBJ1-5; 8 bases line up with TRBD1. Germline CDR1 and CDR2: MNHEY and SVGAGI. The CDR3 is 13 residues long. V was clipped by 6 bases and J by 7 bases; unmatched bases: 5. CDR3 loop: CASRPGQGQPQHF. Written as DNA, the CDR3 is TGTGCCAGCAGACCAGGACAGGGCCAGCCCCAGCATTTT.

The table lists this clone with a count of one. J is TRBJ2-2 and V is TRBV15; 10 nucleotides line up with TRBD2. CDR1 is LNHNV, CDR2 YYDKDF, per germline (reference sequence). Germline trimming cut 0 bases from V and 5 bases from J; bases unmatched to any gene: 9. This CDR3 comprises 18 residues. The CDR3 loop is CATSRDRVAGGRTGELFF. The CDR3 nucleotides read TGTGCCACCAGCAGAGATAGGGTAGCGGGAGGTAGGACCGGGGAGCTGTTTTTT.

This clone was counted a single time. The chain combines TRBV18 with TRBJ2-7; 7 bases align to TRBD1. Germline V lookup: CDR1 KGHSH, CDR2 LQKENI. The J segment lost 4 bases and the V segment lost 3 bases, leaving 9 bases of the junction unmatched. The CDR3 has 15 residues. The CDR3 nucleotides are TGTGCCAGCTCACCCACGGGACAGAAGGGGTACGAGCAGTACTTC. It encodes CASSPTGQKGYEQYF.

The V and J genes are TRBV7-8 and TRBJ2-3, with TRBD2 matching over 9 bases. Germline V gene data show CDR1 as SGHVS and CDR2 as FQNEAQ. The V segment lost 2 bases and the J segment 6 bases; nucleotides outside the gene matches: 12. The CDR3 runs to 17 residues. For the CDR3, the DNA is TGTGCCAGCAGCTTACCCTGGCTAGCGGGACGGGTGGATACGCAGTATTTT. Encoded protein: CASSLPWLAGRVDTQYF.

The rearrangement links TRBV28 to TRBJ2-7; D call uncertain. Germline CDR1 is MDHEN and CDR2 is SYDVKM. The CDR3 sequence is 14 residues long. Between the trimmed V and J ends, which lost 6 bases and 4 bases, there was a span of 16 bases. CDR3 bases: TGTGCCAGCAGGGGCAGAACTGAGTGGTACGAGCAGTACTTC. Protein sequence: CASRGRTEWYEQYF.

The chain recombines TRBV30 with TRBJ2-3; D is unresolved. Germline loops: CDR1 GTSNPN, CDR2 SVGIG (reference sequence). Deletions cut 1 base from V and 4 bases from J, with 3 bases between. The CDR3 covers 11 residues. The CDR3 region is CAWSGADTQYF. The CDR3 nucleotides are TGTGCCTGGAGTGGCGCAGATACGCAGTATTTT.

This clone turned up a few times. This chain uses TRBV10-3 with TRBJ1-4; 7 bases agree with TRBD1. From germline, CDR1 is ENHRY and CDR2 SYGVKD. This CDR3 is built from 13 residues. V dropped 6 bases and J dropped 7; count of bases not matched to a gene: 5. CDR3 in DNA: TGTGCCATCAGGATCGGGGACAGTGAAAAACTGTTTTTT. Its translation is CAIRIGDSEKLFF.

The chain recombines TRBV2 with TRBJ2-3, with 11 bases lining up with TRBD2. This CDR3 is built from 16 residues. Germline assignment: CDR1 SNHLY and CDR2 FYNNEI. Trimming took 4 bases from V and 0 from J; bases not matched to a gene: 3. The CDR3 region is CASSGLAGPSTDTQYF. The DNA for the CDR3 is TGTGCCAGCAGTGGACTAGCGGGGCCTAGCACAGATACGCAGTATTTT.

This clone was seen once. The chain has TRBV7-9 and TRBJ2-2, with TRBD2 identical over 14 bases. V trimming: 5 bases; J trimming: 4 bases; junction bases outside the gene matches: 3. The CDR3 is made up of 16 amino acids. Germline CDR1 and CDR2: SEHNR and FQNEAQ (reference sequence). The CDR3 DNA reads as TGTGCCAGCAGCCAGGGACTAGCGGGAGTCACCGGGGAGCTGTTTTTT. Amino acid sequence: CASSQGLAGVTGELFF.

This clone was counted a single time. The rearrangement links TRBV2 to TRBJ2-7, with a possible D match to TRBD2 (5 bases). The CDR3 loop spans 11 amino acids. Trimming removed 3 bases from V and 7 bases from J, with 7 bases in between. Germline V gene data show CDR1 as SNHLY and CDR2 as FYNNEI. The CDR3 coding sequence is TGTGCCAGCAGTGAGGGGAGAGAGCAGTACTTC. It is translated as CASSEGREQYF.

The chain recombines TRBV27 with TRBJ2-5; possibly TRBD2 for D (6 bases). Germline V gives CDR1 MNHEY, CDR2 SMNVEV (reference sequence). The CDR3 runs 13 residues. The V gene lost 7 bases and the J gene lost 2 bases, with 11 bases spanning the gap. CDR3 DNA sequence: TGTGCCAGCAAGGTGGCGGGGCAAGAGACCCAGTACTTC. The encoded protein is CASKVAGQETQYF.

This clone was seen a handful of times. The chain uses TRBV27 and TRBJ1-5, with D uncertain. The germline gives CDR1 MNHEY, CDR2 SMNVEV (reference sequence). Trimming pared 4 bases from V and 2 bases from J, leaving 15 bases between. This CDR3 has 16 amino acids. The DNA of the CDR3 is TGTGCCAGCAGTTCCTACGGGGTTATCGGCAATCAGCCCCAGCATTTT. Its protein is CASSSYGVIGNQPQHF.

This chain uses TRBV5-4 with TRBJ1-2; TRBD1 aligns across 7 bases. Germline V gene data show CDR1 as SGHNT and CDR2 as YYREEE (reference sequence). The V gene end was trimmed by 2 bases and the J gene end by 3 bases; junction bases not matched to a gene: 4. The CDR3 spans 14 residues. CDR3 in DNA: TGTGCCAGCAGCTTAGACAGGGCCGACTATGGCTACACCTTC. Its translation is CASSLDRADYGYTF.

V and J are TRBV9 and TRBJ2-3; 11 bases are a match to TRBD1. CDR1 is SGDLS, CDR2 YYNGEE, per germline. The CDR3 is 17 amino acids. After removal of 4 bases from V and 5 bases from J, the junction contained 12 bases not matched to a gene. CDR3 in DNA: TGTGCCAGCAGCCTGAAGCCGGGACAGGGGGTTAAAGATACGCAGTATTTT. Protein product: CASSLKPGQGVKDTQYF.

J is TRBJ2-1 and V is TRBV5-4; 11 bases align to TRBD2. V gave up 4 bases and J gave up 10 bases; unmatched junction bases: 7. The CDR3 runs to 14 residues. CDR1 SGHNT and CDR2 YYREEE come from the germline V gene (reference sequence). CDR3 DNA sequence: TGTGCCAGCAGCCGCGAGTCTAGCGGGGGGGAGCAGTTCTTC. Protein sequence: CASSRESSGGEQFF.

This chain connects TRBV28 to TRBJ1-6; D remains ambiguous. The CDR3 extends over 14 amino acids. Germline lookup yields CDR1 MDHEN and CDR2 SYDVKM. Trimming took off 8 bases at V and 0 bases at J, with 8 bases between the two ends. The CDR3 DNA sequence: TGTGCCAGCGTCCCGAGCTCCTATAATTCACCCCTCCACTTT. Translation: CASVPSSYNSPLHF.

The gene calls are TRBV7-3 and TRBJ2-3, with unresolved D. Looked up from germline, CDR1 is SGHTA and CDR2 is FQGTGA. The CDR3 is 16 amino acids. V was pared by 1 base and J by 0 bases, with 11 bases between. This CDR3 is CASSLMSDSSTDTQYF. CDR3 in DNA: TGTGCCAGCAGCTTAATGAGCGATTCTAGCACAGATACGCAGTATTTT.

The rearrangement joins TRBV27 to TRBJ2-5; D not resolved. Germline V CDR1 and CDR2: MNHEY, SMNVEV (reference sequence). The ends were cut back, 6 bases at V and 5 bases at J, with 10 bases in the middle. This CDR3 region has 12 residues. In DNA form, the CDR3 reads TGTGCCAGCAGCCGATCGGGTGAGACCCAGTACTTC. Protein: CASSRSGETQYF.

The chain carries TRBV7-9 and TRBJ2-3; tentatively, D is TRBD1 (5 bases). Trimming shortened V by 1 base and J by 1 base, and 9 bases separated the two germline ends. This CDR3 has 15 amino acids. Germline lookup yields CDR1 SEHNR and CDR2 FQNEAQ (reference sequence). The CDR3, as DNA: TGTGCCAGCAGCTTAGTTCTAGGGGGCACAGATACGCAGTATTTT. This encodes CASSLVLGGTDTQYF.

This clone was seen only once. The chain employs TRBV9 and TRBJ2-1; TRBD2 aligns across 10 bases. Trimming took 1 base from V and 8 from J; bases not matched to a gene: 6. Germline loops: CDR1 SGDLS, CDR2 YYNGEE. The CDR3 spans 15 residues. The CDR3 nucleotides are TGTGCCAGCAGCGTATTCACTAGCGGGGCTGATGAGCAGTTCTTC. Encoded protein: CASSVFTSGADEQFF.

V usage is TRBV4-2 and J usage is TRBJ2-5, with TRBD2 identical over 7 bases. The CDR3 consists of 16 residues. Germline V lookup: CDR1 LGHNA, CDR2 YNFKEQ. The V gene end was trimmed by 4 bases and the J gene end by 7 bases; junction bases not matched to a gene: 15. The CDR3: CASSPVEAGPRGTQYF. In DNA, the CDR3 is TGTGCCAGCAGCCCAGTGGAAGCGGGGCCAAGGGGGACCCAGTACTTC.

This clone turned up a few times. The CDR3 reads CASSSGDFANEKLFF. For the CDR3, the DNA is TGTGCCAGCAGCTCCGGGGACTTTGCTAATGAAAAACTGTTTTTT. The rearrangement joins TRBV5-6 to TRBJ1-4; TRBD1 is a possible D gene (5 bases). CDR1 and CDR2 from the germline V gene are SGHDT and YYEEEE. The CDR3 loop spans 15 amino acids. V was shortened by 3 bases and J by 3 bases, with 12 bases between the two germline ends.

This clone was seen only a few times. The chain links TRBV9 to TRBJ1-3; D gene unclear. This CDR3 is 15 amino acids long. Per germline, CDR1 SGDLS and CDR2 YYNGEE. V lost 0 bases and J 0 bases, leaving 7 bases between the germline ends. In DNA, the CDR3 is TGTGCCAGCAGCGTAGGGGCCAGCTCTGGAAACACCATATATTTT. This codes for CASSVGASSGNTIYF.

The gene calls are TRBV7-8 and TRBJ2-2, with 9 nucleotides matching TRBD1. V trimming: 4 bases; J trimming: 4 bases; junction bases outside the gene matches: 10. Germline values: CDR1 SGHVS, CDR2 FQNEAQ. The CDR3 is 17 amino acids. This chain's CDR3 is CASSSLQGAITTGELFF. The CDR3 region has the DNA TGTGCCAGCAGCTCACTACAGGGGGCGATTACCACCGGGGAGCTGTTTTTT.

This clone was found a few times. The rearrangement joins TRBV27 to TRBJ1-4; D might be TRBD1 (6 bases). Germline assignment: CDR1 MNHEY and CDR2 SMNVEV (reference sequence). CDR3 size: 17 residues. V was pared by 5 bases and J by 6 bases, with 22 bases between. The CDR3 is CASSKTHTGLRYEKLFF. The CDR3 DNA reads TGTGCCAGCAGTAAAACCCACACAGGGCTGAGATATGAAAAACTGTTTTTT. Drawing the rest from reference TRBV27 and TRBJ1-4, the complete variable domain is EAQVTQNPRYLITVTGKKLTVTCSQNMNHEYMSWYRQDPGLGLRQIYYSMNVEVTDKGDVPEGYKVSRKEKRNFPLILESPSPNQTSLYFCASSKTHTGLRYEKLFFGSGTQLSVL.